These 30 T cell receptor beta chains came from one sample sequenced in a study of cytomegalovirus exposure and HLA in healthy donors. The PCR had 60 Vbeta and 13 Jbeta primers. TCRdb's table, derived via immunoSEQ multiplex PCR, lists solely in-frame clones and lacks some. Among approximately 110,000 clones listed, about 80% were seen once. The sample was PBMCs. The receptors shown here come from a woman aged 18-29 years in good health and CMV-seropositive.

The chain employs TRBV27 and TRBJ2-1, with a possible D match to TRBD2 (5 bases). This CDR3 has 17 residues. Germline assignment: CDR1 MNHEY and CDR2 SMNVEV (reference sequence). The V end was cut by 2 bases, the J end by 2 bases, with 16 bases between. The CDR3 DNA reads TGTGCCAGCAGTTTAGCCTGGGCGGGTGGGCCCTACAATGAGCAGTTCTTC. Protein sequence: CASSLAWAGGPYNEQFF.

The chain uses TRBV25-1 and TRBJ1-2; D uncertain. Between the trimmed V and J ends, which lost 1 base and 1 base, there was a span of 7 bases. Germline CDR1 MGHDK, CDR2 SYGVNS. This CDR3 spans 14 amino acids. CDR3 nucleotides: TGTGCCAGCAGTGAATGGGGAGATAACTATGGCTACACCTTC. As protein: CASSEWGDNYGYTF.

The rearrangement joins TRBV7-2 to TRBJ2-7; TRBD2 matches 9 bases. With 2 bases clipped from V and 4 bases from J, the junction kept 9 bases outside the gene matches. The V gene's germline CDR1 is SGHTA and CDR2 FQGNSA. The CDR3 totals 16 residues. CDR3 DNA sequence: TGTGCCAGCAGCTTATTAGGCCGCGGGAGGGTTTACGAGCAGTACTTC. Encoded protein: CASSLLGRGRVYEQYF.

This chain joins TRBV6-5 and TRBJ2-7; weak D call: TRBD2 (6 bases). V was clipped by 0 bases and J by 3 bases, with 15 bases between them. Germline loops: CDR1 MNHEY, CDR2 SVGAGI. The CDR3 totals 16 residues. The CDR3 reads CASSYSFYMRDYEQYF. CDR3 coding DNA: TGTGCCAGCAGTTACTCCTTCTACATGCGGGACTACGAGCAGTACTTC.

The chain is built from TRBV30 and TRBJ1-1; tentatively, D is TRBD1 (6 bases). The CDR3 is 13 residues long. Between the trimmed V and J ends, which lost 5 bases and 3 bases, there was a span of 13 bases. CDR1 is GTSNPN and CDR2 is SVGIG in the germline V gene (reference sequence). CDR3 loop: CAWVLDRYTEAFF. The CDR3, as DNA: TGTGCCTGGGTACTCGACAGGTACACTGAAGCTTTCTTT.

This chain uses TRBV6-1 with TRBJ2-5; D unclear. Germline CDR1 reads MNHNS; CDR2 reads SASEGT. The CDR3 is 14 residues long. The V and J ends lost 1 base and 2 bases respectively, with 8 bases between them. CDR3 DNA sequence: TGTGCCAGCAGTGAAGACGTCACTCAAGAGACCCAGTACTTC. Amino acid sequence: CASSEDVTQETQYF.

The chain joins TRBV5-4 to TRBJ2-2; D gene ambiguous. The CDR3 is 13 amino acids. The V and J ends lost 0 bases and 9 bases respectively, with 9 bases between them. Germline lookup yields CDR1 SGHNT and CDR2 YYREEE (reference sequence). The CDR3, as DNA: TGTGCCAGCAGCTTGGACAGTTACAGGGAGCTGTTTTTT. It yields the protein CASSLDSYRELFF.

The CDR3: CASSHSGTGDYEQYF. CDR3 coding DNA: TGCGCCAGCAGTCACTCCGGGACAGGGGACTACGAGCAGTACTTC. The J gene is TRBJ2-7, the V gene TRBV10-1, with TRBD1 matching over 10 bases. Germline V gene sequence: CDR1 WNHNN, CDR2 SYGVQD (reference sequence). The CDR3 runs to 15 residues. V was clipped by 5 bases and J by 3 bases; unmatched bases: 7.

The chain has TRBV10-3 and TRBJ2-1; 9 positions agree with TRBD1. Trimming removed 4 bases from V and 4 bases from J; junction bases left unmatched: 5. Germline V CDR1 and CDR2: ENHRY, SYGVKD. This CDR3 contains 15 residues. CDR3 DNA sequence: TGTGCCATCAGTGCGGGACAGGGCCTTTACAATGAGCAGTTCTTC. Translating gives CAISAGQGLYNEQFF.

The rearrangement links TRBV7-3 to TRBJ2-1, with 7 bases matching TRBD2. In germline, CDR1 is SGHTA, CDR2 FQGTGA. This CDR3 comprises 14 residues. With V trimmed by 2 bases and J by 7 bases, 5 bases remained unmatched. CDR3 DNA: TGTGCCAGCAGCTTATCAGCGGGATGGAATGAGCAGTTCTTC. It yields the protein CASSLSAGWNEQFF.

The V and J genes are TRBV15 and TRBJ2-7; the D gene is possibly TRBD2 (6 bases). V was clipped by 0 bases and J by 2 bases, with 8 bases between them. The germline gives CDR1 LNHNV, CDR2 YYDKDF (reference sequence). There are 14 residues in the CDR3. CDR3 nucleotide sequence: TGTGCCACCAGCAGAGAGGGGGGACCCTACGAGCAGTACTTC. Its translation is CATSREGGPYEQYF.

J is TRBJ1-2 and V is TRBV19; 9 bases fit TRBD1. Trimming cost V 3 bases and J 5 bases; bases outside gene matches: 4. Germline CDR1 is LNHDA and CDR2 is SQIVND (reference sequence). The CDR3 length is 14 residues. The chain's CDR3 is CASSIIGQGYGYTF. In nucleotides, the CDR3 is TGTGCCAGTAGTATTATTGGACAGGGGTATGGCTACACCTTC.

V usage is TRBV6-5 and J usage is TRBJ1-6; TRBD1 might be the D (5 bases). V gave up 4 bases and J gave up 9 bases, with 16 bases separating them. The CDR3 is 15 amino acids. The V gene's germline CDR1 is MNHEY and CDR2 SVGAGI. The CDR3 sequence is CASSLIDAGLSPLHF. CDR3 in DNA: TGTGCCAGCAGTTTAATTGATGCAGGGCTTTCACCCCTCCACTTT.

There are a few counts of this clone. V is TRBV27 and J is TRBJ1-4, with D perhaps TRBD1 (6 bases). This CDR3 comprises 15 residues. Germline CDR1 is MNHEY and CDR2 is SMNVEV (reference sequence). V was shortened by 6 bases and J by 7 bases, with 18 bases between the two germline ends. In nucleotides, the CDR3 is TGTGCCAGCAGGATAAACAGGGAGAGGGCTGAAAAACTGTTTTTT. It specifies CASRINRERAEKLFF. Together with reference TRBV27 and TRBJ1-4, the CDR3 gives the full variable domain: EAQVTQNPRYLITVTGKKLTVTCSQNMNHEYMSWYRQDPGLGLRQIYYSMNVEVTDKGDVPEGYKVSRKEKRNFPLILESPSPNQTSLYFCASRINRERAEKLFFGSGTQLSVL.

This clone was detected only a few times. The CDR3 protein is CASSYSSTFSYEQYF. The CDR3 DNA follows: TGTGCCAGCAGTTACTCGAGTACCTTCTCCTACGAGCAGTACTTC. The gene calls are TRBV6-5 and TRBJ2-7; D is uncertain. Per the germline V gene, CDR1 is MNHEY and CDR2 is SVGAGI. Trimming cost V 0 bases and J 0 bases, with 9 bases left between them. This CDR3 comprises 15 residues.

This clone came up a few times. V gene TRBV7-3 combines with J gene TRBJ2-1, with TRBD2 matching 8 bases. Germline loops: CDR1 SGHTA, CDR2 FQGTGA. Trimming removed 3 bases from V and 10 bases from J; junction bases left unmatched: 2. The CDR3 has 12 residues. The CDR3 sequence: CASSLSGSEQFF. CDR3 nucleotides: TGTGCCAGCAGCTTGAGCGGGAGCGAGCAGTTCTTC.

The chain uses TRBV6-5 and TRBJ2-7, with a weak D call TRBD2 (6 bases). CDR1 MNHEY and CDR2 SVGAGI come from the germline V gene. Between the trimmed V and J ends, which lost 5 bases and 7 bases, there was a span of 18 bases. The CDR3 consists of 14 residues. The CDR3 here is CASSPPGLLTEQYF. In DNA, the CDR3 is TGTGCCAGCAGTCCTCCGGGACTCCTTACAGAGCAGTACTTC.

This clone was counted once. One junction end disagrees with the germline gene, perhaps due to a read error. This chain joins TRBV7-7 and TRBJ2-7; 7 bases are shared with TRBD1. Germline V gives CDR1 SSHAT, CDR2 FNYEAQ (reference sequence). This CDR3 is 13 amino acids long. The CDR3 DNA reads TGTGCTAGCAGCTTAGGGGACAGCTACGAGCAGTACTTC. It yields the protein CASSLGDSYEQYF.

This rearrangement joins TRBV5-1 to TRBJ2-1; 10 bases agree with TRBD2. CDR1 SGHRS and CDR2 YFSETQ come from the germline V gene. The CDR3 sequence is 14 residues long. V lost 0 bases, J lost 15 bases, and 9 bases stayed unmatched. CDR3 in amino acids: CASSLEGLADLRFF. CDR3 nucleotides: TGCGCCAGCAGCTTGGAAGGACTAGCGGATCTCCGGTTCTTC.

The CDR3 region is CATSILEKLFF. The CDR3 DNA reads as TGTGCCACCAGCATCCTAGAAAAACTGTTTTTT. V usage is TRBV15 and J usage is TRBJ1-4; no definite D call. The V end lost 4 bases, the J end lost 8 bases, and 5 bases lay between the germline ends. The CDR3 is 11 amino acids. The germline gives CDR1 LNHNV, CDR2 YYDKDF (reference sequence).

This clone was picked up a small number of times. One end of the junction does not line up with germline, which may come from a read error. V and J are TRBV7-7 and TRBJ2-5, with 11 positions matching TRBD1. The CDR3 is 14 residues long. Germline loops: CDR1 SSHAT, CDR2 FNYEAQ (reference sequence). As DNA, the CDR3 is TGTGCTAGCAAAAGGACAGGGGGCATAAAGACCCAGTACTTC. Its protein product is CASKRTGGIKTQYF.

This chain joins TRBV9 and TRBJ1-1, with TRBD1 as a possible D gene (6 bases). This CDR3 comprises 13 residues. Germline V gives CDR1 SGDLS, CDR2 YYNGEE. Deletions cut 4 bases from V and 2 bases from J, with 9 bases between. CDR3 DNA sequence: TGTGCCAGCAGCCTACAGGGCAACACTGAAGCTTTCTTT. Translated, it gives CASSLQGNTEAFF.

The chain joins TRBV6-5 to TRBJ1-2; 9 nucleotides match TRBD1. The trim removed 6 bases at V and 5 bases at J, leaving 4 bases unmatched. This CDR3 is 13 amino acids long. CDR1 MNHEY and CDR2 SVGAGI come from the germline V gene. The CDR3 region is CASSPDRGYGYTF. The CDR3 bases are TGTGCCAGCAGCCCGGACAGGGGATATGGCTACACCTTC.

The chain carries TRBV6-1 and TRBJ2-3; 7 nucleotides agree with TRBD1. Germline CDR1 and CDR2: MNHNS and SASEGT. This CDR3 is built from 13 residues. V was clipped by 8 bases and J by 2 bases; unmatched bases: 4. In DNA form, the CDR3 reads TGTGCCAGCCGGGACAGTTTCACAGATACGCAGTATTTT. Encoded protein: CASRDSFTDTQYF.

The count of this clone is one. The chain has TRBV7-3 and TRBJ2-3; a weak D match, TRBD2 (7 bases). The germline V and J ends were trimmed by 3 bases and 6 bases, with 10 bases remaining between them. CDR1 is SGHTA, CDR2 FQGTGA, per germline. The CDR3 runs 13 residues. CDR3 sequence (DNA): TGTGCCAGCAGCTTCGGGGGGCTGGATACGCAGTATTTT. It translates to CASSFGGLDTQYF.

This sequence joins TRBV7-3 and TRBJ1-1; possible D gene TRBD1, 6 bases. The CDR3 sequence is 14 residues long. Germline loops: CDR1 SGHTA, CDR2 FQGTGA. The germline V and J ends were trimmed by 2 bases and 3 bases, with 10 bases remaining between them. The CDR3 bases are TGTGCCAGCAGCTTATCTGGGGGCGACACTGAAGCTTTCTTT. Residues: CASSLSGGDTEAFF.

The sample holds a few counts of this clone. The rearrangement joins TRBV27 to TRBJ2-1; 8 positions agree with TRBD2. The CDR3 is 16 amino acids. Germline trimming cut 6 bases from V and 6 bases from J; bases unmatched to any gene: 13. Germline V lookup: CDR1 MNHEY, CDR2 SMNVEV (reference sequence). CDR3 in amino acids: CASRPLAGGASNEQFF. In DNA form, the CDR3 reads TGTGCCAGCAGACCCCTTGCGGGAGGTGCGAGCAATGAGCAGTTCTTC.

This chain's CDR3 is CASSVATGAEKFYGYTF. The CDR3 DNA reads TGTGCCAGCAGCGTAGCTACAGGGGCCGAAAAATTCTATGGCTACACCTTC. V gene TRBV9 combines with J gene TRBJ1-2; TRBD1 agrees at 7 bases. The CDR3 is made up of 17 amino acids. V shed 0 bases and J 4 bases; nucleotides not matched to a gene: 12. Germline-derived CDR1 and CDR2 are SGDLS and YYNGEE.

V gene TRBV5-6 combines with J gene TRBJ2-7; D is unresolved. V shed 0 bases and J shed 12 bases, with 13 bases lying between them. CDR3 size: 12 residues. CDR1 SGHDT and CDR2 YYEEEE come from the germline V gene. For the CDR3, the DNA is TGTGCCAGCAGCTTGGGCGTGGGCGTAACGTACTTC. Protein product: CASSLGVGVTYF. The full variable domain, completed using reference TRBV5-6 and TRBJ2-7, is DAGVTQSPTHLIKTRGQQVTLRCSPKSGHDTVSWYQQALGQGPQFIFQYYEEEERQRGNFPDRFSGHQFPNYSSELNVNALLLGDSALYLCASSLGVGVTYFGPGTRLTVT.

The chain carries TRBV27 and TRBJ2-3, with 7 bases matching TRBD2. Germline values: CDR1 MNHEY, CDR2 SMNVEV (reference sequence). Trimming at V came to 3 bases and at J to 0 bases, leaving 3 bases not matched to a gene. The CDR3 loop spans 15 amino acids. The CDR3 spells CASSLWRGSTDTQYF. CDR3 bases: TGTGCCAGCAGTTTGTGGCGGGGGAGCACAGATACGCAGTATTTT.